Presented here are 19 T cell receptor beta chains from one specimen sequenced in a study of graft-versus-host responses after intestinal transplantation. Sequencing was performed with immunoSEQ multiplex PCR; in TCRdb, only in-frame clones are kept and a portion is missing. The table has 23,000 or so clones, around 94% seen once. The sample was PBMCs, taken 30 days after intestinal transplant. The receptors were sampled from a human patient who received an intestinal transplant, so some T cells may come from the graft donor.

V gene TRBV6-1 combines with J gene TRBJ1-1; unclear D gene. Trimming left V 5 bases short and J 1 base short, with 11 bases between. Germline CDR1 reads MNHNS; CDR2 reads SASEGT. This CDR3 spans 14 amino acids. The chain's CDR3 is CASSLRRGNTEAFF. CDR3 nucleotides: TGTGCCAGCAGTTTGCGGCGAGGGAACACTGAAGCTTTCTTT.

This chain connects TRBV28 to TRBJ1-2; the D is unclear. V was shortened by 2 bases and J by 4 bases, with 8 bases between the two germline ends. Germline V gene sequence: CDR1 MDHEN, CDR2 SYDVKM. The CDR3 runs to 13 residues. CDR3 amino acids: CASSLRLGYGYTF. Here the CDR3 DNA reads TGTGCCAGCAGTTTAAGATTGGGCTATGGCTACACCTTC.

This clone turned up a few times. The chain uses TRBV6-1 and TRBJ1-5, with no clear D. Germline CDR1 is MNHNS and CDR2 is SASEGT. The CDR3 covers 16 residues. V lost 2 bases to trimming and J lost 0 bases, with 11 bases between them. The CDR3 loop reads CASSEFPENSNQPQHF. The CDR3 region has the DNA TGTGCCAGCAGTGAATTTCCCGAAAATAGCAATCAGCCCCAGCATTTT.

The J gene is TRBJ1-1, the V gene TRBV6-4; TRBD1 agrees at 8 bases. This CDR3 has 14 residues. With 6 bases clipped from V and 1 base from J, the junction kept 4 bases outside the gene matches. Germline V gives CDR1 MRHNA, CDR2 SNTAGT. The chain's CDR3 is CASRPGGANTEAFF. DNA for the CDR3: TGTGCCAGCAGACCAGGGGGCGCGAACACTGAAGCTTTCTTT.

The chain joins TRBV27 to TRBJ2-1; D is uncertain. The CDR3 is 12 amino acids. Trimming removed 3 bases at V and 3 bases at J, with 3 bases between. Germline CDR1 MNHEY, CDR2 SMNVEV (reference sequence). CDR3 coding DNA: TGTGCCAGCAGTTTTCACTACAATGAGCAGTTCTTC. Residues: CASSFHYNEQFF.

V is TRBV18 and J is TRBJ1-1; 7 nucleotides agree with TRBD1. CDR1 is KGHSH and CDR2 is LQKENI in the germline V gene. CDR3 length: 16 residues. Losses at the gene ends were 3 bases for V and 2 bases for J; bases not matched to a gene: 9. CDR3 sequence: CASSPLRQGANTEAFF. The CDR3 DNA reads as TGTGCCAGCTCACCGCTTCGACAGGGAGCCAACACTGAAGCTTTCTTT.

The chain couples TRBV19 to TRBJ1-5; D not resolved. Germline assignment: CDR1 LNHDA and CDR2 SQIVND (reference sequence). V was shortened by 1 base and J by 1 base, with 5 bases between the two germline ends. The CDR3 length is 14 residues. This CDR3 reads CASSIAPSNQPQHF. DNA for the CDR3: TGTGCCAGTAGTATAGCCCCGAGCAATCAGCCCCAGCATTTT.

A remark on this clone: At one boundary the junction diverges from the germline segment, which might be a read error. Other DNA sequences of this sample code for an identical CDR3. This CDR3 is CASSQEFVRAAEAFF. CDR3 bases: TGCGCTAGCAGCCAAGAATTTGTCAGGGCGGCTGAAGCTTTCTTT. The chain employs TRBV4-1 and TRBJ1-1, with D possibly matching TRBD1 (5 bases). CDR3 length: 15 residues. Germline-derived CDR1 and CDR2 are MGHRA and YSYEKL.

This chain connects TRBV5-7 to TRBJ2-2; D is perhaps TRBD2 (5 bases). TRBV5-7 has ORF status, its function being uncertain. V was shortened by 4 bases and J by 1 base, with 17 bases between the two germline ends. This CDR3 is built from 17 residues. CDR3: CASSSGVKVKNTGELFF. The CDR3 DNA reads TGTGCCAGCAGCAGCGGAGTTAAGGTGAAGAACACCGGGGAGCTGTTTTTT.

The rearrangement links TRBV15 to TRBJ1-5, with 12 positions matching TRBD1. The CDR3 is made up of 15 amino acids. Germline lookup yields CDR1 LNHNV and CDR2 YYDKDF (reference sequence). V lost 1 base and J lost 11; bases outside the gene matches: 6. The CDR3: CATSRGGTGGLAQHF. CDR3 DNA sequence: TGTGCCACCAGCAGAGGAGGGACAGGGGGCTTAGCCCAGCATTTT.

The rearrangement uses TRBV4-1 and TRBJ2-5; D not resolved. CDR1 and CDR2 (germline): MGHRA, YSYEKL. The CDR3 has 16 amino acids. Trimming cost V 4 bases and J 0 bases, with 15 bases left between them. CDR3: CASSLYIQLYQETQYF. CDR3 sequence (DNA): TGCGCCAGCAGCCTGTACATCCAGCTGTACCAAGAGACCCAGTACTTC.

V gene TRBV4-3 combines with J gene TRBJ2-7, with 8 bases lining up with TRBD2. The V gene's germline CDR1 is LGHNA and CDR2 YSLEER. The length of the CDR3 is 17 residues. The junction had 11 bases not matched to a gene; V was cut back by 1 base and J by 3 bases. As DNA, the CDR3 is TGCGCCAGCAGCCAAGCCTGGGAAGCGGGGGCCGTCTACGAGCAGTACTTC. Translation: CASSQAWEAGAVYEQYF.

The chain recombines TRBV5-6 with TRBJ1-4; D is undetermined. Trimming removed 0 bases from V and 3 bases from J, with 6 bases in between. Germline V gene sequence: CDR1 SGHDT, CDR2 YYEEEE. The CDR3 spans 14 residues. CDR3 amino acids: CASSLGQANEKLFF. CDR3 coding DNA: TGTGCCAGCAGCTTGGGCCAGGCTAATGAAAAACTGTTTTTT.

This clone was counted a single time. The chain employs TRBV27 and TRBJ1-2; 8 nucleotides agree with TRBD1. Germline CDR1 MNHEY, CDR2 SMNVEV (reference sequence). CDR3 length: 15 residues. Trimming at V came to 3 bases and at J to 7 bases, leaving 10 bases not matched to a gene. The CDR3 DNA reads as TGTGCCAGCAGTTTTCGGCGCAGGGGGCTCTCTGGCTACACCTTC. Protein product: CASSFRRRGLSGYTF.

This sequence joins TRBV5-6 and TRBJ1-1, with D unresolved. There are 17 residues in the CDR3. The germline CDR1 and CDR2 sequences are SGHDT and YYEEEE. V was clipped by 2 bases and J by 0 bases, with 17 bases between them. The CDR3 here is CASSFWETSQLNTEAFF. DNA of the CDR3: TGTGCCAGCAGCTTTTGGGAAACCTCCCAACTGAACACTGAAGCTTTCTTT.

This clone turned up a few times. The chain couples TRBV6-4 to TRBJ2-3, with 10 bases fitting TRBD1. Germline V CDR1 and CDR2: MRHNA, SNTAGT. V lost 2 bases and J lost 4; bases outside the gene matches: 0. The CDR3 extends over 14 amino acids. This CDR3 is CASSDGQGADTQYF. In nucleotides, the CDR3 is TGTGCCAGCAGTGACGGACAGGGGGCAGATACGCAGTATTTT.

The sample holds one count of this clone. This rearrangement joins TRBV9 to TRBJ2-5, with 8 bases matching TRBD1. J lost 5 bases, V lost 1 base, and 13 bases had no gene match. The CDR3 is 17 residues long. Germline lookup yields CDR1 SGDLS and CDR2 YYNGEE. Written as DNA, the CDR3 is TGTGCCAGCAGCGTAAACCGCATGACAGGGGATGGGGAGACCCAGTACTTC. It translates to CASSVNRMTGDGETQYF.

The chain joins TRBV13 to TRBJ2-7; tentative D call: TRBD1 (5 bases). The ends were cut back, 2 bases at V and 3 bases at J, with 11 bases in the middle. Germline V gene lookup returns CDR1 PRHDT and CDR2 FYEKMQ (reference sequence). The CDR3 covers 14 residues. This CDR3 is CASSLTPRDYEQYF. The CDR3, as DNA: TGTGCCAGCAGCTTAACCCCCAGGGACTACGAGCAGTACTTC. The complete variable domain, with remaining parts taken from reference TRBV13 and TRBJ2-7, reads AAGVIQSPRHLIKEKRETATLKCYPIPRHDTVYWYQQGPGQDPQFLISFYEKMQSDKGSIPDRFSAQQFSDYHSELNMSSLELGDSALYFCASSLTPRDYEQYFGPGTRLTVT.

The J gene is TRBJ2-5, the V gene TRBV6-1, with D perhaps being TRBD1 or TRBD2 (7 bases each). The end of the DNA aligns better with TRBJ2-7, so the J call may be wrong. CDR1 and CDR2 (germline): MNHNS, SASEGT. The CDR3 sequence is 17 residues long. The CDR3 region has the DNA TGTGCCAGCAGTGAAGCTGGGAGGGGGCCCTTCTCCTACGAGCAGTACTTC. Its translation: CASSEAGRGPFSYEQYF.